This T cell receptor (beta chain) emerged from a study of CD8+ T cells in alopecia areata. The authors extracted RNA and reverse transcribed it into cDNA as the sequencing template. Sequenced by immunoSEQ multiplex PCR; TCRdb stores in-frame clones only, minus some. The sample has roughly 60,000 clones; 44% are singletons. Deletions cut 5 bases from V and 2 bases from J, with 14 bases between. Germline loops: CDR1 SGHRS, CDR2 YFSETQ. The CDR3 covers 15 residues. Study observations and caveats: Lesional scalp exceeded normal scalp in clonality, especially in alopecia totalis/universalis. Sequencing of scalp tissue also captures the resident alphabeta T cells of normal skin.

This clone has a handful of counts. No antigen is known for it. Peripheral blood and lesional scalp punch biopsies were taken from alopecia areata patients. The genes are TRBV5-1 and TRBJ2-1, with a weak D call TRBD2 (6 bases). The receptor comes from a human donor with alopecia areata. What was sequenced was NKG2D-low CD8+ T cells sorted from blood. This chain's CDR3 is CASSSRAGPYNEQFF. In DNA form, the CDR3 reads TGCGCCAGCAGTTCCCGGGCGGGGCCCTACAATGAGCAGTTCTTC.